This TCR beta chain was documented in a study of T cells in Graves' hyperthyroidism and ophthalmopathy. It was RNA transcripts that yielded the amplified TCR beta CDR3 regions. Researchers ran a first-round RT-PCR on the TCR CDR3 using the HTBI primer set. Via MiXCR, TCRdb re-called the multiplex PCR reads, giving one row per CDR3 protein. Among about 420,000 distinct CDR3 sequences listed, more than 15% were seen once. V trimming: 10 bases; J trimming: 1 base; junction bases outside the gene matches: 5. This CDR3 is built from 14 residues. Germline V lookup: CDR1 SEHNR, CDR2 FQNEAQ (reference sequence). This clonotype showed up just a few times.

The sample was blood. The clonotype was recovered from a woman aged 18-29 years with Graves' hyperthyroidism. The V call is TRBV7-9, the J call TRBJ2-5, with 11 positions matching TRBD1. CDR3 residues: CATGTGGIQETQYF. CDR3 nucleotides: TGTGCCACCGGGACAGGGGGTATCCAAGAGACCCAGTACTTC.